The 16 T cell receptor beta chains in this list originate from one sample, sequenced in a study of blood T cell repertoires in COVID-19. Here immunoSEQ multiplex PCR was the method, and the copy in TCRdb shows in-frame clones only, minus some. Here the sample spans hundreds of thousands of clones, 80% to 95% being singletons. The source material was PBMCs or T cells enriched from blood (not recorded which). The receptors were sampled from a woman under 30 who had recovered from COVID-19.

The chain carries TRBV3-1 (or the pseudogene TRBV3-2) and TRBJ2-2; D is undetermined. The germline V and J ends were trimmed by 4 bases and 6 bases, with 6 bases remaining between them. The CDR3 extends over 12 amino acids. CDR1 is LGHDT, CDR2 YNNKEL, per germline (reference sequence). CDR3 coding DNA: TGTGCCAGCAGCCGAATAGCCGGGGAGCTGTTTTTT. Translation: CASSRIAGELFF.

The J gene is TRBJ2-2, the V gene TRBV19; weak D call: TRBD2 (6 bases). This CDR3 has 14 amino acids. CDR1 and CDR2 (germline): LNHDA, SQIVND (reference sequence). The CDR3 region has the DNA TGTGCGTCCAAGGGCGGGACGAACACCGGGGAGCTGTTTTTT. Translation: CASKGGTNTGELFF.

The chain has TRBV9 and TRBJ1-2, with a weak D call TRBD1 (6 bases). From germline, CDR1 is SGDLS and CDR2 YYNGEE. Trimming removed 0 bases from V and 5 bases from J, with 14 bases in between. The CDR3 covers 15 residues. The DNA of the CDR3 is TGTGCCAGCAGCGTAGGGGACCGGGGGGCGTATGGCTACACCTTC. Translated, it gives CASSVGDRGAYGYTF.

J is TRBJ1-6 and V is TRBV7-8; D is possibly TRBD1 (6 bases). CDR3 length: 15 residues. V shed 4 bases and J shed 7 bases, with 14 bases lying between them. CDR1 and CDR2 (germline): SGHVS, FQNEAQ. CDR3 DNA sequence: TGTGCCAGCAGCTCGCGGACAGCTCACAATTCACCCCTCCACTTT. Protein product: CASSSRTAHNSPLHF.

The chain employs TRBV9 and TRBJ1-3; 10 nucleotides line up with TRBD1. CDR1 SGDLS and CDR2 YYNGEE come from the germline V gene. The CDR3 is 16 residues long. V lost 4 bases, J lost 4 bases, and 8 bases stayed unmatched. DNA for the CDR3: TGTGCCAGCAGCCCACCAGGACAGGGGGAGGGAAACACCATATATTTT. It is translated as CASSPPGQGEGNTIYF.

This chain links TRBV27 with TRBJ1-2; 9 bases line up with TRBD1. Germline CDR1 is MNHEY and CDR2 is SMNVEV (reference sequence). With 2 bases clipped from V and 5 bases from J, the junction kept 6 bases outside the gene matches. This CDR3 comprises 15 residues. The CDR3 spells CASSLMGQGLYGYTF. CDR3 sequence (DNA): TGTGCCAGCAGTTTAATGGGACAGGGCCTTTATGGCTACACCTTC.

The chain links TRBV18 to TRBJ2-1; D may be TRBD2 (5 bases). CDR3 length: 16 amino acids. The germline gives CDR1 KGHSH, CDR2 LQKENI. V shed 2 bases and J shed 8 bases, with 19 bases lying between them. The CDR3 reads CASSPRLAQGIDEQFF. CDR3 DNA sequence: TGTGCCAGCTCACCAAGGCTAGCCCAAGGTATCGATGAGCAGTTCTTC.

The gene calls are TRBV5-1 and TRBJ1-1; TRBD1 matches 7 bases. Germline V gene lookup returns CDR1 SGHRS and CDR2 YFSETQ. The trim removed 0 bases at V and 5 bases at J, leaving 1 base unmatched. The CDR3 sequence is 13 residues long. DNA of the CDR3: TGCGCCAGCAGCTTGGCGGGACAGACTGAAGCTTTCTTT. This encodes CASSLAGQTEAFF. The full variable domain, in which reference TRBV5-1 and TRBJ1-1 provide the parts outside the CDR3, is KAGVTQTPRYLIKTRGQQVTLSCSPISGHRSVSWYQQTPGQGLQFLFEYFSETQRNKGNFPGRFSGRQFSNSRSEMNVSTLELGDSALYLCASSLAGQTEAFFGQGTRLTVV.

This chain joins TRBV19 and TRBJ1-5; 7 bases align to TRBD1. Per the germline V gene, CDR1 is LNHDA and CDR2 is SQIVND (reference sequence). The ends lost 4 bases at V and 4 bases at J; junction bases unmatched: 7. The CDR3 runs 15 residues. The CDR3 region has the DNA TGTGCCAGTAGTACCACCGGGACAGCTAATCAGCCCCAGCATTTT. Translating it yields CASSTTGTANQPQHF.

This chain connects TRBV6-5 to TRBJ1-1; the D gene is possibly TRBD1 (5 bases). This CDR3 spans 11 amino acids. The germline V gene has CDR1 MNHEY and CDR2 SVGAGI. V dropped 10 bases and J dropped 9 bases, with 15 bases sitting between them. The CDR3 sequence: CATRLDRKAFF. Written as DNA, the CDR3 is TGTGCCACCCGCCTTGACAGAAAAGCTTTCTTT.

The chain combines TRBV11-3 with TRBJ2-1, with D maybe TRBD2 (6 bases). With 5 bases removed from V and 6 bases from J, the gap between germline ends came to 17 bases. Looked up from germline, CDR1 is SGHNT and CDR2 is YENEEA. This CDR3 is 15 amino acids long. The CDR3 is CASSTLRGSGNEQFF. The CDR3 bases are TGTGCCAGCAGCACCCTCCGGGGGTCCGGCAATGAGCAGTTCTTC.

This chain uses TRBV4-3 with TRBJ2-3, with 11 nucleotides matching TRBD2. The V and J ends lost 0 bases and 0 bases, in that order; junction bases with no gene match: 14. Germline lookup yields CDR1 LGHNA and CDR2 YSLEER. This CDR3 spans 21 amino acids. The CDR3 DNA reads as TGCGCCAGCAGCCAAGAGCGACTAGCGGGGTCTCGAAGGTTAAGCACAGATACGCAGTATTTT. Translated, it gives CASSQERLAGSRRLSTDTQYF.

The chain links TRBV7-3 to TRBJ1-2; maybe TRBD1 (6 bases). There are 14 residues in the CDR3. V lost 4 bases, J lost 6 bases, and 15 bases lay in between. Per the germline V gene, CDR1 is SGHTA and CDR2 is FQGTGA. The chain's CDR3 is CASSSGTPSDGYTF. Here the CDR3 DNA reads TGTGCCAGCAGCTCCGGGACACCCTCCGATGGCTACACCTTC.

The V call is TRBV19, the J call TRBJ2-3; no clear D gene. The length of the CDR3 is 15 residues. The V gene's germline CDR1 is LNHDA and CDR2 SQIVND (reference sequence). V was clipped by 6 bases and J by 2 bases, with 15 bases between them. CDR3 sequence: CASRLSAQYTDTQYF. Written as DNA, the CDR3 is TGTGCCAGTAGACTATCGGCCCAGTACACAGATACGCAGTATTTT.

The chain combines TRBV7-9 with TRBJ1-1; 7 bases map to TRBD1. V lost 5 bases, J lost 8 bases, and 5 bases stayed unmatched. In germline, CDR1 is SEHNR, CDR2 FQNEAQ (reference sequence). The CDR3 extends over 12 amino acids. The CDR3 bases are TGTGCCAGCAGCGCGGACAGGATAGAAGCTTTCTTT. It yields the protein CASSADRIEAFF.

The gene calls are TRBV18 and TRBJ1-2; weak D call: TRBD1 (6 bases). Germline values: CDR1 KGHSH, CDR2 LQKENI. The CDR3 is 14 amino acids. V was clipped by 4 bases and J by 6 bases, with 15 bases between them. The CDR3, as DNA: TGTGCCAGCTCACGACCACAGGGTGATCATGGCTACACCTTC. Translating it yields CASSRPQGDHGYTF.